The rows below give T cell receptor beta chains drawn from one sample of a study of T cell changes during pregnancy in multiple sclerosis. Assay used: immunoSEQ multiplex PCR; TCRdb lists only in-frame clones, some missing. Here the sample spans around 75,000 clones, about 93% being singletons. The material was CD4+ T cells from peripheral blood mononuclear cells, obtained after pregnancy. The receptors were sampled from a female donor with multiple sclerosis, enrolled in a pregnancy study. Both conserved end residues are part of each CDR3. The D gene is left open where the match is weak. A clone size is listed for some rows: how often the clone was seen (once, few, many), or a class if it is expanded.

>TRBJ1-3|TRBV2|TRBD1|-
TGTGCCAGCAGTGGGGGACAGAACCGAGGAAACACCATATATTTT
CASSGGQNRGNTIYF
>TRBJ1-5|TRBV5-6|TRBD1|-
TGTGCCAGCAGCGTAAGACAGGGTTTTGTACAGCCCCAGCATTTT
CASSVRQGFVQPQHF
>TRBJ1-5|TRBV28|TRBD1|-
TGTGCCAGCAACGAGGAGGACAGGGGGCTTCTCGGCCATCAGCCCCAGCATTTT
CASNEEDRGLLGHQPQHF
>TRBJ2-2|TRBV6-1|-|-
TGTGCCAGCAGTGCCGGGGGGCGGAGGACCGGGGAGCTGTTTTTT
CASSAGGRRTGELFF
>TRBJ1-1|TRBV19|TRBD1|-
TGTGCCAGTAGCTGGGGGGGACAGGTGAACACTGAAGCTTTCTTT
CASSWGGQVNTEAFF
>TRBJ2-7|TRBV2|TRBD2|once
TGTGCCAGCAGTGACCGGCTAGCGGGAGGCGAGCAGTACTTC
CASSDRLAGGEQYF
>TRBJ2-5|TRBV4-3|-|-
TGCGCCAGCAGCCAAGATCCAGGGAGTCTAGGGGGGACCCAGTACTTC
CASSQDPGSLGGTQYF
>TRBJ2-1|TRBV28|TRBD2|-
TGTGCCAGCAGACTAGCGGGAGTTTACAATGAGCAGTTCTTC
CASRLAGVYNEQFF
>TRBJ1-3|TRBV7-6|-|-
TGTGCCAGCAGCCCACTACCGGAGCCTGGAAACACCATATATTTT
CASSPLPEPGNTIYF
>TRBJ2-2|TRBV25-1|TRBD1|-
TGTGCCAGCTGGGACAGGATGTACGGGGAGCTGTTTTTT
CASWDRMYGELFF
>TRBJ2-3|TRBV28|-|-
TGTGCCAGCTCCACCGCCCGGAGGGCTAATACGCAGTATTTT
CASSTARRANTQYF
>TRBJ1-2|TRBV5-1|-|-
TGCGCCAGCAGCTCGAGGACAGAGGATGGCTACACCTTC
CASSSRTEDGYTF
>TRBJ2-3|TRBV2|TRBD2|-
TGTGCCAGCACGGGGGGACTAGCGGGATCCACAGATACGCAGTATTTT
CASTGGLAGSTDTQYF
>TRBJ1-1|TRBV30|-|-
TGTGCCTGGAGTGTTGGGGGGAGCACTGAAGCTTTCTTT
CAWSVGGSTEAFF
>TRBJ2-1|TRBV7-3|-|-
TGTGCCAGCAGCTTAGGCGGGATCTTGGGCAATGAGCAGTTCTTC
CASSLGGILGNEQFF
>TRBJ1-2|TRBV19|-|-
TGTGCCAGTAGTATGTGGGGGCAGGATGGCTACACCTTC
CASSMWGQDGYTF
>TRBJ2-1|TRBV15|TRBD2|-
TGTGCCACCAGCAGAAGGGTTCTAGCGGGACTCGGTGAGCAGTTCTTC
CATSRRVLAGLGEQFF
>TRBJ1-2|TRBV6-4|-|-
TGTGCCAGCAGTGACTCGGAGCCATATGGCTACACCTTC
CASSDSEPYGYTF
>TRBJ2-3|TRBV5-1|TRBD2|-
TGCGCCAGCAGCGAGGGACTAGCGGGAGTGGATACGCAGTATTTT
CASSEGLAGVDTQYF
>TRBJ2-5|TRBV27|-|-
-
CASSLGTGQTKETQYF
>TRBJ2-7|TRBV28|-|-
TGTGCCAGCAGTTCCCTAGGCGAGCAGTACTTC
CASSSLGEQYF
>TRBJ2-4|TRBV19|-|-
TGTGCCAGTAGTATCGTAGCTTTAGCCAAAAACATTCAGTACTTC
CASSIVALAKNIQYF
>TRBJ2-2|TRBV5-1|-|once
TGCGCCAGCAGCTGGCCGGGCGGGGAGCTGTTTTTT
CASSWPGGELFF
>TRBJ2-2|TRBV18|TRBD2|-
TGTGCCAGCTCACCACCGGGACTAGCCGTCGGGACCGGGGAGCTGTTTTTT
CASSPPGLAVGTGELFF
>TRBJ2-1|TRBV15|TRBD2|-
TGTGCCACCAGGCTAGCGGGCCATGAGAATGAGCAGTTCTTC
CATRLAGHENEQFF
>TRBJ1-2|TRBV2|TRBD1|-
TGTGCCAGCAGTACTCCGGGACAGGGAAACTATGGCTACACCTTC
CASSTPGQGNYGYTF
>TRBJ2-7|TRBV2|TRBD2|-
TGTGCCAGCAGTGGGTCGGGAGGGCCTTACGAGCAGTACTTC
CASSGSGGPYEQYF
>TRBJ2-1|TRBV6-4|-|-
TGTGCCAGCAGTCCCCTCGGGGATGAGCAGTTCTTC
CASSPLGDEQFF
>TRBJ2-6|TRBV19|-|-
TGTGCCAGTAGGGAGGGACGCGGTGCGTCTGGGGCCAACGTCCTGACTTTC
CASREGRGASGANVLTF
>TRBJ2-7|TRBV7-2|-|-
TGTGCCAGCAGCTTGGGAGCGTGGTACGAGCAGTACTTC
CASSLGAWYEQYF
>TRBJ2-3|TRBV27|TRBD2|-
TGTGCCAGCAGTTTAGCTCAGCGGGGGGGCACAGATACGCAGTATTTT
CASSLAQRGGTDTQYF
>TRBJ2-5|TRBV5-5|TRBD1|-
TGTGCCAGCAGCCCAATATCCGGGACAGGGGTAGAGACCCAGTACTTC
CASSPISGTGVETQYF
>TRBJ2-1|TRBV11-3|TRBD2|-
TGTGCCAGCAGCTCCCTAGCGGGGTACAATGAGCAGTTCTTC
CASSSLAGYNEQFF
>TRBJ2-1|TRBV30|TRBD2|-
TGTGCCTGGAGCCGGACTAGCGGTTACCAAGGTGGGGAGCAGTTCTTC
CAWSRTSGYQGGEQFF
>TRBJ1-2|TRBV30|TRBD1|-
TGTGCCTGGAGTGCCTTAGGACACCCCGGGACAGACTTCTATGGCTACACCTTC
CAWSALGHPGTDFYGYTF
>TRBJ2-5|TRBV7-7|-|-
TGTGCTAGCAGCCCCGGGAGAAGCGAGACCCAGTACTTC
CASSPGRSETQYF
>TRBJ2-2|TRBV28|-|-
TGTGCCAGCAGGTTGACTAGTAAGGGGCTCGGTTACACCGGGGAGCTGTTTTTT
CASRLTSKGLGYTGELFF
>TRBJ2-4|TRBV30|TRBD1|-
TGTGCCTGGTCCGGGACAGGACAAAACATTCAGTACTTC
CAWSGTGQNIQYF
>TRBJ1-2|TRBV5-4|-|-
TGTGCCAGCAGCTTGTCACAGACAGATGGCTACACCTTC
CASSLSQTDGYTF
>TRBJ2-5|TRBV2|-|-
TGTGCCAGCAGTGACAGGGGAGAGACCCAGTACTTC
CASSDRGETQYF
>TRBJ2-5|TRBV9|TRBD2|-
TGTGCCAGCAGCGTAGATGTAGCGGGAGGGTTACAAGAGACCCAGTACTTC
CASSVDVAGGLQETQYF
>TRBJ2-2|TRBV9|TRBD1|-
TGTGCCAGCGGGACAGTATCGAACACCGGGGAGCTGTTTTTT
CASGTVSNTGELFF
>TRBJ1-2|TRBV19|-|-
TGTGCCAGTAGTCATCGAGACAGATTGTCTGGCTACACCTTC
CASSHRDRLSGYTF
>TRBJ2-2|TRBV9|TRBD2|-
TGTGCCAGCGGGGAGCGGGAGACCGGGGAGCTGTTTTTT
CASGERETGELFF
>TRBJ1-1|TRBV5-1|-|few
TGCGCCAGCAGCACCGGTCGTGAAGCTTTCTTT
CASSTGREAFF
>TRBJ2-3|TRBV5-6|TRBD2|once
TGTGCCAGCAGCCGCCCCTGGGGACTAGCGGGTAGCACAGATACGCAGTATTTT
CASSRPWGLAGSTDTQYF
>TRBJ2-3|TRBV6-5|-|-
TGTGCCAGCAGGAGGGACTCCGTTCCCACAGATACGCAGTATTTT
CASRRDSVPTDTQYF
>TRBJ2-5|TRBV27|-|-
TGTGCCAGCAGTTTATCGAGCGTCATTGGTGGGGAGACCCAGTACTTC
CASSLSSVIGGETQYF
>TRBJ2-3|TRBV5-6|TRBD2|-
TGTGCCAGCAGTTTAGCGGGAGGGCCCACAGATACGCAGTATTTT
CASSLAGGPTDTQYF
>TRBJ2-7|TRBV18|-|-
TGTGCCAGCTCACCAAAGGGGCACGAGCAGTACTTC
CASSPKGHEQYF